This T cell receptor (beta chain) emerged from a study of T cell responses to AZD1222 COVID-19 vaccine. Points from the study as a whole: Females outnumbered males among donors, who were mostly white British; clonal diversity was possibly underestimated. After the peak T cell response, and only then, were repertoires sampled. Targeting of unmutated variant regions was reportedly seen in nearly half of spike-specific TCRs. Across spike, vaccine-associated CD4 TCRs were found, dominant at 160-218 and 743-854.

As concerns this clone: The antigen remains unidentified.

Profiling relied on immunoSEQ multiplex PCR, and the TCRdb table lists in-frame clones only, not all of them. The sample has some 69,000 clones; 80% are singletons. V was shortened by 2 bases and J by 7 bases, with 9 bases between the two germline ends. The CDR3 totals 14 residues. Looked up from germline, CDR1 is MNHEY and CDR2 is SMNVEV (reference sequence). Sequenced here: peripheral blood, sampled 28 days after the second AZD1222 dose. The chain carries TRBV27 and TRBJ1-6; the D is unclear. The clonotype originates from an adult who received the AZD1222 COVID-19 vaccine. The DNA for the CDR3 is TGTGCCAGCAGTTTAGCCAGGCCCAATTCACCCCTCCACTTT. Translation: CASSLARPNSPLHF.